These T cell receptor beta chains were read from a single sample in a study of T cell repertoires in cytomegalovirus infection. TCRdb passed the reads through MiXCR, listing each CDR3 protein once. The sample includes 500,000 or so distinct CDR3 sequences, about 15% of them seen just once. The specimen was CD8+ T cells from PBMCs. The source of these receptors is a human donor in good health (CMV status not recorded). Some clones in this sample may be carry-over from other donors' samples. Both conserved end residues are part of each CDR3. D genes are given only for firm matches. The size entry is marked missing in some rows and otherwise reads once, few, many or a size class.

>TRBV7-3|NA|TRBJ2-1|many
TGTGCCAGCAGCTTTATGGACGGAGACAATGAGCAGTTCTTC
CASSFMDGDNEQFF
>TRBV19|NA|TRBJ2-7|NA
TGTGCCAGTAGTATAGATGAGACGGATCTGCGGTACTTC
CASSIDETDLRYF
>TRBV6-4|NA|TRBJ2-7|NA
TGTGCCAGCAGTGAAGAGGATGGAGGGACCTACGAGCAGTACTTC
CASSEEDGGTYEQYF
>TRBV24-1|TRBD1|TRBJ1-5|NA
TGTGCCACCAGTGATTCGGGGCAGGGGGTCGACAATCAGCCCCAGCATTTT
CATSDSGQGVDNQPQHF
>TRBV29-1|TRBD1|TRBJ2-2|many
TGCAGCGTTGGACCCCCGGACAGGGACGCCGGGGAGCTGTTTTTT
CSVGPPDRDAGELFF
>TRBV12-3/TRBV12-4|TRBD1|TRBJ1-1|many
TGTGCCAGCAGTTCTCGAGGACAGGGGGCCCCTAACACTGAAGCTTTCTTT
CASSSRGQGAPNTEAFF
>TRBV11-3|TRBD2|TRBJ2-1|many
TGTGCCAGCAGCTTGAGGGGGGAGCGGGGGGGCAGTGAGCAGTTCTTC
CASSLRGERGGSEQFF
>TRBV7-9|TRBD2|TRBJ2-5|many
TGTGCCAGCAGCATGCCCATGGGGGGGCAAGAGACCCAGTACTTC
CASSMPMGGQETQYF
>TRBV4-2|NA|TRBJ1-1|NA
TGTGCCAGCAGCCGAGGGGCCGCTGAAGCTTTCTTT
CASSRGAAEAFF
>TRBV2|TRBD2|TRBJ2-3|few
TGTGCCAGCGGCGGGTTGGGAGGGGATACGCAGTATTTT
CASGGLGGDTQYF
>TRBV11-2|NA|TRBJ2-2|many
TGTGCCAGCAGCTTAGTGTTGAGCACCGGGGAGCTGTTTTTT
CASSLVLSTGELFF
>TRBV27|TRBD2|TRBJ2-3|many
TGTGCCAGCAGTCCCACTAGCGGGAGTGGCCTAGATACGCAGTATTTT
CASSPTSGSGLDTQYF
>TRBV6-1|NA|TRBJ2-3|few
TGTGCCAGCAGGCTAAGGACAGATACGCAGTATTTT
CASRLRTDTQYF
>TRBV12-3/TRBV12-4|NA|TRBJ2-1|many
TGTGCCAGCAGTTTAGGAGGGACTCACAATGAGCAGTTCTTC
CASSLGGTHNEQFF
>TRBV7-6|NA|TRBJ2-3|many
TGTGCCAGCAGCTTCAGGCATCCGAACACAGATACGCAGTATTTT
CASSFRHPNTDTQYF
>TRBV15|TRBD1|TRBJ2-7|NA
TGTGCCACCAGCAGAGATCGCGAGGGACAGGAGTTCGGCGAGCAGTACTTC
CATSRDREGQEFGEQYF
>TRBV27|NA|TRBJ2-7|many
TGTGCCAGCAGTTTACGGGGCAGCCGCGAGCAGTACTTC
CASSLRGSREQYF
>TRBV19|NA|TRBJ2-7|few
TGTGCCAGTAGTATAGAAGACAGCTCGCCCCCTTACGAGCAGTACTTC
CASSIEDSSPPYEQYF
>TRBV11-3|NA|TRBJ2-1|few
TGTGCCAGCAGCTACAGGGCCAATGAGCAGTTCTTC
CASSYRANEQFF
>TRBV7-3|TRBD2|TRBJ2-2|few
TGTGCCAGCAGGGGACTAGCGGGACCAAACACCGGGGAGCTGTTTTTT
CASRGLAGPNTGELFF
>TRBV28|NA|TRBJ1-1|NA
TGTGCCAGCAGTTTTTTTGCGGGGGGTGGCACTGAAGCTTTCTTT
CASSFFAGGGTEAFF
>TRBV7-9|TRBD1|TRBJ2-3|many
TGTGCCAGCAGCGACCGGGACAGCCATGGGGATACGCAGTATTTT
CASSDRDSHGDTQYF
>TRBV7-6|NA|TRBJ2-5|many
TGTGCCAGCGGAGATCTCTGGGAGACCCAGTACTTC
CASGDLWETQYF
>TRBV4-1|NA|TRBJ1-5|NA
TGTGCCAGCAGCCAAGGACAATTCAGCAAGCCCCAGCATTTT
CASSQGQFSKPQHF
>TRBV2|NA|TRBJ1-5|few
TGTGCCAGCAGTGCAATTGATAGCAATCAGCCCCAGCATTTT
CASSAIDSNQPQHF
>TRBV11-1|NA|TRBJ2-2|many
TGTGCCAGCAAACGAGGGCTTGCCGGGTTCACCGGGGAGCTGTTTTTT
CASKRGLAGFTGELFF
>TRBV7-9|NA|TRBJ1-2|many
TGTGCCAGCAGCTTAGAGTCAATCTATGGCTACACCTTC
CASSLESIYGYTF
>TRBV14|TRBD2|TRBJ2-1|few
TGTGCCAGCAGCCCCACCACGGGACTAGCGGTTAACTACAATGAGCAGTTCTTC
CASSPTTGLAVNYNEQFF